This TCR beta chain was identified in a study of blood T cell repertoires in COVID-19. Looking at the study overall: Collection of acute and convalescent COVID-19 samples took place in the United States, Italy and Spain. The analysed material was cDNA or gDNA that came from T cells, B-cell-depleted T cells, or PBMCs.

How the authors handled the data: For nucleated cells, counts were estimated from reference gene primer amplification. Here immunoSEQ multiplex PCR was the method, and the copy in TCRdb shows in-frame clones only, minus some. V and J calls plus clone size are reproduced from that table; the DNA served to infer D and trimming. The repertoire includes a few hundred thousand clones, approximately 85% of them detected once, and 1.6% sits in the top ten. Germline loops: CDR1 LGHDT, CDR2 YNNKEL (reference sequence). This CDR3 spans 14 amino acids. Trimming cost V 3 bases and J 4 bases, with 10 bases left between them.

Sequenced input: peripheral blood. The chain joins TRBV3-1 (or the pseudogene TRBV3-2) to TRBJ1-3, with D possibly TRBD1 on 6 matching bases. The receptor comes from a woman aged 45-65 years with acute or convalescent COVID-19. CDR3 DNA: TGTGCCAGCAGCCAGGGGGCAGGAGGAAACACCATATATTTT. Protein: CASSQGAGGNTIYF.